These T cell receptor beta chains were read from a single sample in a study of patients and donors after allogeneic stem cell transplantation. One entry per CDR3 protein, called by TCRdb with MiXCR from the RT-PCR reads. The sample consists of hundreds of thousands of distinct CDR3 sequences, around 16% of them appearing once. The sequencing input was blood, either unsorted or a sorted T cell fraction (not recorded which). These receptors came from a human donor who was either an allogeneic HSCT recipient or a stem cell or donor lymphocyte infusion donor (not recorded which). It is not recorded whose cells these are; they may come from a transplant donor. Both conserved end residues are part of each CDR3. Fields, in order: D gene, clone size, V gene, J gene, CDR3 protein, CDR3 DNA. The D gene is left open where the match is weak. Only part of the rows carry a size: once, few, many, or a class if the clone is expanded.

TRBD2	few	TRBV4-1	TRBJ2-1	CASSPSGSGGSNEQFF	TGCGCCAGCAGCCCCTCGGGTAGCGGGGGGTCCAATGAGCAGTTCTTC
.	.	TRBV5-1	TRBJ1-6	CASSLGALNSPLHF	TGCGCCAGCAGCTTGGGGGCCCTAAATTCACCCCTCCACTTT
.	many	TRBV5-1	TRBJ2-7	CASSSQGGANSYEQYF	TGCGCCAGCAGCTCCCAGGGGGGCGCCAACTCCTACGAGCAGTACTTC
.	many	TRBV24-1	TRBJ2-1	CATSDLTAPEGQFF	TGTGCCACCAGTGATTTAACAGCCCCGGAGGGACAGTTCTTC
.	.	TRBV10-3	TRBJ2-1	CAISEAPKRDNEQFF	TGTGCCATCAGTGAGGCTCCCAAAAGGGACAATGAGCAGTTCTTC
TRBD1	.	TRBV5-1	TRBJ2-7	CASSLEGAGEQYF	TGCGCCAGCAGCTTGGAGGGGGCAGGCGAGCAGTACTTC
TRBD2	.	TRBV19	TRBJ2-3	CASKLAATDTQYF	TGTGCCAGTAAACTAGCGGCCACAGATACGCAGTATTTT
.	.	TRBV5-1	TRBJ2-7	CASSLKEGKQYF	TGCGCCAGCAGCTTGAAGGAAGGGAAGCAGTACTTC
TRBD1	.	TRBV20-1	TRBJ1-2	CSARPVRDRGYYGYTF	TGCAGTGCTCGCCCCGTCCGGGACAGGGGTTACTATGGCTACACCTTC
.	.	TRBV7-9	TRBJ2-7	CASTIGDRFYEQYF	TGTGCCAGCACCATAGGGGACCGATTCTACGAGCAGTACTTC
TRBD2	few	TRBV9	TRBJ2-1	CASSASGGAHNEQFF	TGTGCCAGCAGCGCTAGCGGGGGGGCTCACAATGAGCAGTTCTTC
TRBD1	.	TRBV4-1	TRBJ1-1	CASSHPGQGAEAFF	TGCGCCAGCAGCCACCCGGGACAGGGGGCTGAAGCTTTCTTT
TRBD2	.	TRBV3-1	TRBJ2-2	CASSQVTSGRVGTNTGELFF	TGTGCCAGCAGCCAGGTGACTAGCGGGAGAGTGGGGACGAACACCGGGGAGCTGTTTTTT
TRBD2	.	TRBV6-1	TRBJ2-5	CASWEGLQETQYF	TGTGCCAGCTGGGAGGGACTCCAAGAGACCCAGTACTTC
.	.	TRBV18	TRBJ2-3	CASSPPPRSDTQYF	TGTGCCAGCTCACCACCGCCCCGGTCAGATACGCAGTATTTT
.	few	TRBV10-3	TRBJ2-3	CAISESGNSDTQYF	TGTGCCATCAGTGAGTCGGGGAACTCAGATACGCAGTATTTT
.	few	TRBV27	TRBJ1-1	CASSSAGFTEAFF	TGTGCCAGCAGTTCCGCAGGGTTCACTGAAGCTTTCTTT
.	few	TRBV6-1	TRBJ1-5	CASTPRGGQPQHF	TGTGCCAGCACCCCAAGGGGCGGTCAGCCCCAGCATTTT
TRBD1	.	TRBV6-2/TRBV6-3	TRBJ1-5	CASSYGTGKPQHF	TGTGCCAGCAGTTACGGGACAGGGAAGCCCCAGCATTTT
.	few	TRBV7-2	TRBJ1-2	CASSLTGLIYGYTF	TGTGCCAGCAGTCTTACAGGGCTGATCTATGGCTACACCTTC
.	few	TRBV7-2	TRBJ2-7	CASSSQRHSYEQYF	TGTGCCAGCAGCTCCCAGCGGCACTCCTACGAGCAGTACTTC
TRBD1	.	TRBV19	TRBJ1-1	CASSIDYRGRTEAFF	TGTGCCAGTAGTATAGACTACAGGGGGCGAACTGAAGCTTTCTTT
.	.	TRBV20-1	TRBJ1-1	CSARDQVSGAWGTEAFF	TGCAGTGCTAGAGATCAGGTTTCGGGGGCGTGGGGCACTGAAGCTTTCTTT
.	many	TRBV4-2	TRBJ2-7	CASRGTYEQYF	TGTGCCAGCAGGGGGACGTACGAGCAGTACTTC
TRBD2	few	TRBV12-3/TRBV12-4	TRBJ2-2	CASSLGAGGDTGELFF	TGTGCCAGCAGCCTAGGGGCGGGGGGGGACACCGGGGAGCTGTTTTTT
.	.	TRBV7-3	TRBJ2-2	CASSFAGPGTGELFF	TGTGCCAGCAGCTTCGCGGGGCCGGGCACCGGGGAGCTGTTTTTT
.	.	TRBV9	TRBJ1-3	CASSVGATLLASGNTIYF	TGTGCCAGCAGCGTCGGCGCTACCTTACTGGCCTCTGGAAACACCATATATTTT
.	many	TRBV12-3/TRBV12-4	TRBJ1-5	CASADHGGGIQPQHF	TGTGCCAGCGCCGACCACGGGGGAGGGATCCAGCCCCAGCATTTT
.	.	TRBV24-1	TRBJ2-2	CATSGGLGTPFTGELFF	TGTGCCACCAGTGGAGGGTTAGGGACTCCATTCACCGGGGAGCTGTTTTTT
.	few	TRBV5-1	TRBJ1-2	CASSLGAGDGYTF	TGCGCCAGCAGCTTGGGGGCAGGAGATGGCTACACCTTC
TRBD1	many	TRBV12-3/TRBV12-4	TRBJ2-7	CASSWGQPYEQYF	TGTGCCAGCAGTTGGGGACAGCCCTACGAGCAGTACTTC
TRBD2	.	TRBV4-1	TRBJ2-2	CASSRLLAGEAGELFF	TGCGCCAGCAGCCGCCTCCTAGCGGGAGAGGCCGGGGAGCTGTTTTTT
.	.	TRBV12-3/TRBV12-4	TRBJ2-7	CASSTTFSYEQYF	TGTGCCAGCAGTACGACCTTCTCCTACGAGCAGTACTTC
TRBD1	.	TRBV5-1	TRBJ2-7	CASSLEDRVGEQYF	TGCGCCAGCAGCTTGGAGGACAGGGTGGGAGAGCAGTACTTC
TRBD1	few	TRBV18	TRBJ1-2	CASSPEPPGQTNYGYTF	TGTGCCAGCTCACCTGAACCCCCGGGACAGACAAACTATGGCTACACCTTC
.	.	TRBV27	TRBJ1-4	CASSFGLRASNEKLFF	TGTGCCAGCAGTTTTGGCTTACGAGCTTCTAATGAAAAACTGTTTTTT
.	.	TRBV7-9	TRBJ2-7	CASSLRGGKDFYEQYF	TGTGCCAGCAGCTTAAGAGGCGGGAAAGATTTTTACGAGCAGTACTTC
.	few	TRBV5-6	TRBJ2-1	CASSLTYYGLLPYNEQFF	TGTGCCAGCAGCCTGACCTACTACGGGCTTTTACCCTACAATGAGCAGTTCTTC
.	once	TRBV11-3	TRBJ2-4	CASSFSKRAKNIQYF	TGTGCCAGCAGCTTTTCCAAGCGGGCCAAAAACATTCAGTACTTC
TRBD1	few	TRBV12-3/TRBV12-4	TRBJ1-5	CASRRTGQRVLYQPQHF	TGTGCCAGCAGACGGACAGGTCAACGAGTTCTTTATCAGCCCCAGCATTTT
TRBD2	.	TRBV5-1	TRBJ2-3	CASSRLSGATTDTQYF	TGCGCCAGCAGCCGCCTTAGCGGGGCCACCACAGATACGCAGTATTTT
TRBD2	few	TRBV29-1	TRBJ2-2	CSAQGASGSIAGELFF	TGCAGCGCCCAGGGGGCTAGCGGGAGTATAGCGGGGGAGCTGTTTTTT
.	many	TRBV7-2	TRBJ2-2	CASSLVGRGIAGELFF	TGTGCCAGCAGCTTAGTCGGCAGGGGTATCGCCGGGGAGCTGTTTTTT
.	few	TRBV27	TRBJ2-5	CASSDSDPQETQYF	TGTGCCAGCAGTGATTCGGACCCCCAAGAGACCCAGTACTTC